This TCR beta chain was captured in a study of T cells of healthy individuals. This clonotype was counted between two and nine times. TCRdb reprocessed the 5' RACE reads with MiXCR, giving one entry per CDR3 protein. The data show about 96,000 distinct CDR3 sequences, approximately 18% seen once. Germline CDR1 reads MNHEY; CDR2 reads SVGEGT. CDR3 length: 11 residues. V was clipped by 4 bases and J by 7 bases, with 5 bases between them. The rearrangement links TRBV6-2 or TRBV6-3 to TRBJ2-1; D ambiguous. This clonotype was sampled from a human donor in good health. DNA for the CDR3: TGTGCCAGCAGTTCTCGGAATGAGCAGTTCTTC. It is translated as CASSSRNEQFF.